This T cell receptor beta chain came from a study of a mutant IDH1 vaccine in newly diagnosed glioma. Study summary: Patients got their first vaccination 4-6 weeks after radiotherapy alone, or with temozolomide cycles. It was at week 35 that visit V12 occurred, and at week 47 that visit V13 did. Study findings and constraints: With respect to changes in top peripheral T cell clonotypes, pseudoprogression seemed unrelated.

The repertoire was sequenced with immunoSEQ multiplex PCR; TCRdb's copy has only in-frame clones and lacks some. This table holds 50,000 to 70,000 clones, 85% to 90% found once. The V and J ends lost 0 bases and 1 base, in that order; junction bases with no gene match: 7. CDR1 is SGHRS, CDR2 YFSETQ, per germline. This CDR3 comprises 18 residues. Time point indicated: week 35, safety follow-up. Every single dose of the vaccine, 300 ug of mutant IDH1 20-mer peptide, came with topical imiquimod. Details on this clone: Its antigen is not identified.

The chain joins TRBV5-1 to TRBJ2-4; TRBD2 aligns across 10 bases. The receptor's source is a middle-aged man with glioma. Sequencing used PBMCs, obtained from a glioma patient whose treatment included an IDH1 peptide vaccine. For the CDR3, the DNA is TGCGCCAGCAGCTTGGCTCCCACTAGCGGGATGGCCAAAAACATTCAGTACTTC. It translates to CASSLAPTSGMAKNIQYF.